This T cell receptor (beta chain) was recorded in a study of cytomegalovirus exposure and HLA in healthy donors. In the study overall: A data release that came early held approximately 85 million unique TCRs from HLA-typed donors. Study results and caveats: Later analysis demonstrated an association between a missense DCLRE1C variant and TCR beta V- and J-gene trimming. TCR beta V segments were, for the most part, productive about 87% or about 30% of the time in an earlier analysis.

V was trimmed by 2 bases and J by 3 bases, leaving 5 bases between them. Germline V gene data show CDR1 as MDHEN and CDR2 as SYDVKM. The CDR3 length is 12 residues. Both 60 Vbeta primers and 13 Jbeta primers went into the PCR. Only in-frame clones appear in the TCRdb table, and some are missing; sequencing was by immunoSEQ multiplex PCR. The sample yields 150,000 or so clones, 70% to 80% seen once. A note on this clone: Antigen: not known.

The V and J genes are TRBV28 and TRBJ2-7; D unclear. Material for sequencing was PBMCs. This sequence was found in a woman in her thirties or forties in good health and CMV-seronegative. The CDR3 DNA is TGTGCCAGCAGTTTAGGCGGCTACGAGCAGTACTTC. Protein: CASSLGGYEQYF. The variable domain in full, with the rest retrieved from reference TRBV28 and TRBJ2-7, is DVKVTQSSRYLVKRTGEKVFLECVQDMDHENMFWYRQDPGLGLRLIYFSYDVKMKEKGDIPEGYSVSREKKERFSLILESASTNQTSMYLCASSLGGYEQYFGPGTRLTVT.